This T cell receptor (beta chain) was sequenced for a study of identical twins. Study observations and caveats: Beta clonotypes that were abundant in cord blood contained fewer insertions, a pattern absent from memory repertoires. Where out-of-frame alpha sequences were twin-shared, they showed excess low generation probability.

With respect to this clonotype: Its antigen is unknown.

Addition of a universal primer site occurred through template switching, and cDNA carried unique molecular identifiers. TCRdb re-derived calls from the 5' RACE reads in MiXCR, one entry per CDR3 protein. This sample has more than 1.5 million distinct CDR3 sequences, with more than 30% found just once. From germline, CDR1 is SGDLS and CDR2 YYNGEE. The trim removed 1 base at V and 6 bases at J, leaving 8 bases unmatched. The CDR3 is 17 amino acids. The clonotype originates from a newborn girl in good health. Sample: cord blood. The V gene is TRBV9, the J gene TRBJ2-1; 12 bases agree with TRBD2. Here the CDR3 reads CASSVLSVGLAGNEQFF. In nucleotides, the CDR3 is TGTGCCAGCAGCGTATTGTCGGTGGGACTAGCGGGCAATGAGCAGTTCTTC.